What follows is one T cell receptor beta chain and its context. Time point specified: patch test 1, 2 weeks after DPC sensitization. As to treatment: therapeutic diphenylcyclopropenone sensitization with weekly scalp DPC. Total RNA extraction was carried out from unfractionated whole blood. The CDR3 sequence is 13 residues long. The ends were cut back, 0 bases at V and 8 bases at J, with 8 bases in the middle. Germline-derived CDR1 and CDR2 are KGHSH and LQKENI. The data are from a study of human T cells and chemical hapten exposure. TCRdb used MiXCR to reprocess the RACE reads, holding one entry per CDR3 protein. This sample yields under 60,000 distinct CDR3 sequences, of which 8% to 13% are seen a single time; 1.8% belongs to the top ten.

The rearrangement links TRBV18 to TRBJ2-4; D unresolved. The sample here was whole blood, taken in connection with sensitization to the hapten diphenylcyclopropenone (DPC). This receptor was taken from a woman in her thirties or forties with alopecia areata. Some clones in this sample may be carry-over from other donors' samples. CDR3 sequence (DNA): TGTGCCAGCTCACCACCTAGCTGGGACATTCAGTACTTC. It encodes CASSPPSWDIQYF.